This entry is about one T cell receptor beta chain. This sample is part of a study of blood T cell repertoires in COVID-19. The table came from immunoSEQ multiplex PCR; TCRdb's copy has only in-frame clones and leaves some out. In the table there are approximately 170,000 clones, 80% to 90% of which are singletons. The sample consisted of peripheral blood. This clonotype was sampled from a woman in her 70s with acute or convalescent COVID-19.

The CDR3 loop is CSASTSGGPYNEQFF. The CDR3 DNA reads as TGCAGTGCCAGTACTAGCGGGGGGCCTTACAATGAGCAGTTCTTC. The genes are TRBV20-1 and TRBJ2-1; 12 bases map to TRBD2. The junction had 7 bases not matched to a gene; V was cut back by 6 bases and J by 4 bases. The CDR3 runs to 15 residues. CDR1 is DFQATT, CDR2 SNEGSKA, per germline (reference sequence).